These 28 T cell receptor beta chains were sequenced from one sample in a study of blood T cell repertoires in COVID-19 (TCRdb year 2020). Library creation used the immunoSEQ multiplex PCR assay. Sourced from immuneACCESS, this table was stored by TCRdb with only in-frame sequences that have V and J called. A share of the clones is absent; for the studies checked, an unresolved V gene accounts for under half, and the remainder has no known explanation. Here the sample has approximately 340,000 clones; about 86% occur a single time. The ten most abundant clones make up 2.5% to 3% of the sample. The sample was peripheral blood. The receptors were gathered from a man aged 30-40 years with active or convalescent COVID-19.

CDR3 residues: CATSRAGGTNQPQHF. The CDR3 region has the DNA TGTGCCACCAGCAGGGCTGGAGGTACCAATCAGCCCCAGCATTTT. The chain is built from TRBV15 and TRBJ1-5, with unresolved D. Trimming removed 3 bases from V and 3 bases from J, with 12 bases in between. This CDR3 has 15 residues. Germline assignment: CDR1 LNHNV and CDR2 YYDKDF (reference sequence).

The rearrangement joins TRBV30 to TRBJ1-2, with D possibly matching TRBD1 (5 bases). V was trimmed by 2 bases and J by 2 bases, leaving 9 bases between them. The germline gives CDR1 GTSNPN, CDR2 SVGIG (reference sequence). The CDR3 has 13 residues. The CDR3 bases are TGTGCCTGGAGTCCAGGGAGGAACTATGGCTACACCTTC. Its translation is CAWSPGRNYGYTF.

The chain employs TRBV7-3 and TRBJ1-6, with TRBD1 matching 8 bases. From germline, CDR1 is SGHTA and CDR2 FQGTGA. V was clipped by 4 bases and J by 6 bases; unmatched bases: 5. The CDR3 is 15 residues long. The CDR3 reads CASSSLGQGNSPLHF. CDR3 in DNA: TGTGCCAGCAGCTCGTTAGGACAGGGTAATTCACCCCTCCACTTT.

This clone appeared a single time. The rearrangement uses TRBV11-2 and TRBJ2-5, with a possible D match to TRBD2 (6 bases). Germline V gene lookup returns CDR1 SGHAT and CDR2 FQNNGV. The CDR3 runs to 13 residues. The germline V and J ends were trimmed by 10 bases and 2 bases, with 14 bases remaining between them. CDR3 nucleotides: TGTGCCACCAGGGAGCGGGTACAAGAGACCCAGTACTTC. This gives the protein CATRERVQETQYF.

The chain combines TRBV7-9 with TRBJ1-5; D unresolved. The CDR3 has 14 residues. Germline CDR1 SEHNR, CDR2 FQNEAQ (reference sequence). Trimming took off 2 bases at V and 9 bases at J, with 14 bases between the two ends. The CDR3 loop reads CASSLPGEAPPQHF. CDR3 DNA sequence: TGTGCCAGCAGCTTACCCGGGGAAGCCCCGCCCCAGCATTTT.

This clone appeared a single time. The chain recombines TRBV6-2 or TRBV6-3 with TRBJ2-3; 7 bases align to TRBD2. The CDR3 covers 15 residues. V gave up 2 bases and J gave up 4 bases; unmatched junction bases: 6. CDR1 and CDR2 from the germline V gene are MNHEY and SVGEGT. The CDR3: CASSYTSVSADTQYF. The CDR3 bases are TGTGCCAGCAGTTACACTAGCGTATCAGCAGATACGCAGTATTTT.

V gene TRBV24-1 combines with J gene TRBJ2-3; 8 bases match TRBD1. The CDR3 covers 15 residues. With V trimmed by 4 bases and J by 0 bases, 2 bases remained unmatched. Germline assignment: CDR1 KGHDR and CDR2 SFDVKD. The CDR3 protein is CATSEYRGSTDTQYF. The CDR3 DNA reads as TGTGCCACCAGTGAGTACAGGGGGAGCACAGATACGCAGTATTTT.

The CDR3 DNA sequence: TGCGCCAGCAGCTTCCCTGTCAATGAGCAGTTCTTC. It is translated as CASSFPVNEQFF. V is TRBV5-1 and J is TRBJ2-1; no reliable D call. The CDR3 contains 12 residues. The V and J ends lost 2 bases and 6 bases respectively, with 6 bases between them. Per germline, CDR1 SGHRS and CDR2 YFSETQ.

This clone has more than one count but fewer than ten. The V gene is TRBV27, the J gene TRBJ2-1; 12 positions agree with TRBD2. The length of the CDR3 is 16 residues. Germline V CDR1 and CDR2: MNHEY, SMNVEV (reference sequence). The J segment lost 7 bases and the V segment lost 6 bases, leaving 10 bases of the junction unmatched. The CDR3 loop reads CASSSRLAGGSNEQFF. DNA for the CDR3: TGTGCCAGCAGCTCTCGTCTAGCGGGAGGGAGTAATGAGCAGTTCTTC.

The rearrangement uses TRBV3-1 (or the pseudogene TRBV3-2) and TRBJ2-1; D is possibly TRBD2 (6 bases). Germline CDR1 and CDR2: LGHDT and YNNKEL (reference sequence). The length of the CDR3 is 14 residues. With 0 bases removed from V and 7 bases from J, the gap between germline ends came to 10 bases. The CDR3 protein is CASSQDSGRNEQFF. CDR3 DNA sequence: TGTGCCAGCAGCCAAGATTCAGGGAGGAATGAGCAGTTCTTC.

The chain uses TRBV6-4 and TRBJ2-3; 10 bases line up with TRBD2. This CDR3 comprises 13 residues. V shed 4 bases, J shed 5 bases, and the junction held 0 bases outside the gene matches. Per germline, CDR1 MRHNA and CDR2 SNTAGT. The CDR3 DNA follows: TGTGCCAGCAGTGGACTAGCGGGAGATACGCAGTATTTT. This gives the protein CASSGLAGDTQYF.

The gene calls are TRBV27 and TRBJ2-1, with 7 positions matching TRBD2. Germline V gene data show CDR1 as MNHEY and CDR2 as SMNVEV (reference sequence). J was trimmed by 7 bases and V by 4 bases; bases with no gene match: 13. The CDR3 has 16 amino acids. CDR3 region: CASSSARTSPMNEQFF. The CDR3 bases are TGTGCCAGCAGTTCCGCGAGGACTAGTCCTATGAATGAGCAGTTCTTC.

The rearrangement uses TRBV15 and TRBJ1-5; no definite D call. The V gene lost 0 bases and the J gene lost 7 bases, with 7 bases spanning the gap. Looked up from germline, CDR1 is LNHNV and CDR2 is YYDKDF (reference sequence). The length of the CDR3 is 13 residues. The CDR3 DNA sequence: TGTGCCACCAGCAGAGAGAGGAACCAGCCCCAGCATTTT. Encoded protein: CATSRERNQPQHF. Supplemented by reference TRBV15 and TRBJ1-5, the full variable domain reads DAMVIQNPRYQVTQFGKPVTLSCSQTLNHNVMYWYQQKSSQAPKLLFHYYDKDFNNEADTPDNFQSRRPNTSFCFLDIRSPGLGDTAMYLCATSRERNQPQHFGDGTRLSIL.

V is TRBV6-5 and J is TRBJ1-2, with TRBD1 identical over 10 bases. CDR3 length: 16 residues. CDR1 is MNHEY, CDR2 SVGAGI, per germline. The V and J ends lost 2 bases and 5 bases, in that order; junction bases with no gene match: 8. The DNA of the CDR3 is TGTGCCAGCAGTTACGGCCGGGACAGGGGTCATTATGGCTACACCTTC. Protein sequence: CASSYGRDRGHYGYTF.

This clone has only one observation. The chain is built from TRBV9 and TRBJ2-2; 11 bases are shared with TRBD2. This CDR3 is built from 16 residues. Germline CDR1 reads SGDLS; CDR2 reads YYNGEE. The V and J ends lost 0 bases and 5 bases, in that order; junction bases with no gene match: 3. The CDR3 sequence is CASSVGLAGRTGELFF. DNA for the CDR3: TGTGCCAGCAGCGTAGGACTAGCGGGGAGGACCGGGGAGCTGTTTTTT.

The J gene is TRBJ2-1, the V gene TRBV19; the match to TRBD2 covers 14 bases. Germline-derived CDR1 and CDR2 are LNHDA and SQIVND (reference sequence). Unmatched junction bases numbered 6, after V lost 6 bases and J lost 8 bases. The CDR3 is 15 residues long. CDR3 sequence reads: CASRLGLAGVHEQFF. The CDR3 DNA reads TGTGCCAGTAGACTGGGACTAGCGGGAGTCCATGAGCAGTTCTTC.

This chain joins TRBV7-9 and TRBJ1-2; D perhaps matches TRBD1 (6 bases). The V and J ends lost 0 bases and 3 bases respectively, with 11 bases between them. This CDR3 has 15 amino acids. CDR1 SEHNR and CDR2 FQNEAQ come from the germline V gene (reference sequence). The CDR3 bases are TGTGCCAGCAGCTTAGCTAGGGGGAACGACTATGGCTACACCTTC. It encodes CASSLARGNDYGYTF.

Here the CDR3 DNA reads TGTGCCAGCAGCTCTGGAACACCGGGACAGGTACGATACGAGCAGTACTTC. Amino acids: CASSSGTPGQVRYEQYF. The chain carries TRBV5-4 and TRBJ2-7, with 8 bases matching TRBD1. In germline, CDR1 is SGHNT, CDR2 YYREEE (reference sequence). The CDR3 is made up of 17 amino acids. With 3 bases clipped from V and 4 bases from J, the junction kept 15 bases outside the gene matches.

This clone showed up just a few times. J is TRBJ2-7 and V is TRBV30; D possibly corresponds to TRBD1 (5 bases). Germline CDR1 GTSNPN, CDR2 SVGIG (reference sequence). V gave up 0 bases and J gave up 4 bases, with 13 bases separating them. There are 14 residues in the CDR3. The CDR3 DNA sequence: TGTGCCTGGAGTGTAGGGGTAAAAGGGTACGAGCAGTACTTC. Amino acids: CAWSVGVKGYEQYF.

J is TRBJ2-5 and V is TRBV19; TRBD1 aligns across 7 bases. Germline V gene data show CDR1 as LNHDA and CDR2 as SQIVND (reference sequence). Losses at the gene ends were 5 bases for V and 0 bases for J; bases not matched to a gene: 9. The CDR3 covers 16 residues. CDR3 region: CASSPYGTANQETQYF. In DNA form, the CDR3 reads TGTGCCAGTAGTCCCTACGGGACAGCAAACCAAGAGACCCAGTACTTC.

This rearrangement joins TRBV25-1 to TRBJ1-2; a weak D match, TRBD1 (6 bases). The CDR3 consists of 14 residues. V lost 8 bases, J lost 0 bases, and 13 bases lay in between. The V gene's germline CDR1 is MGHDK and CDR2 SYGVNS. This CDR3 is CASSSGHSNYGYTF. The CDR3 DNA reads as TGTGCCAGCTCCTCGGGACACTCTAACTATGGCTACACCTTC.

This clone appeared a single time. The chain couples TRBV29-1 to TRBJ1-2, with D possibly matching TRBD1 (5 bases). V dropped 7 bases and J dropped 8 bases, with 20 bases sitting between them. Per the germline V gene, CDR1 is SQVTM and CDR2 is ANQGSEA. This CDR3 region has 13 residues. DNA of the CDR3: TGCAGCGCCAGGACACTTTTAAAGGCGGGCTACACCTTC. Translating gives CSARTLLKAGYTF.

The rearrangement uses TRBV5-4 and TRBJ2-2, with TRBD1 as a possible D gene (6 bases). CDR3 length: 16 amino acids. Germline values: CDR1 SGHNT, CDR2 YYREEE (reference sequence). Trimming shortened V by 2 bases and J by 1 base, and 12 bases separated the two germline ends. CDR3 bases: TGTGCCAGCAGCTTCGCAGGGGCGATGAACACCGGGGAGCTGTTTTTT. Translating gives CASSFAGAMNTGELFF. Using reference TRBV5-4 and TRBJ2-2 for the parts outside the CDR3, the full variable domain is ETGVTQSPTHLIKTRGQQVTLRCSSQSGHNTVSWYQQALGQGPQFIFQYYREEENGRGNFPPRFSGLQFPNYSSELNVNALELDDSALYLCASSFAGAMNTGELFFGEGSRLTVL.

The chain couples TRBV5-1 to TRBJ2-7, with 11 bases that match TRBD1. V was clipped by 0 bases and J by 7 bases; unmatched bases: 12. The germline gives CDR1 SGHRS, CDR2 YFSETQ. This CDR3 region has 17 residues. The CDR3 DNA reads TGCGCCAGCAGCTTGGATTTCGTAGGGACAGGGGGAAGTGAGCAGTACTTC. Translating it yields CASSLDFVGTGGSEQYF. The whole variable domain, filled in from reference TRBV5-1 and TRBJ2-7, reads KAGVTQTPRYLIKTRGQQVTLSCSPISGHRSVSWYQQTPGQGLQFLFEYFSETQRNKGNFPGRFSGRQFSNSRSEMNVSTLELGDSALYLCASSLDFVGTGGSEQYFGPGTRLTVT.

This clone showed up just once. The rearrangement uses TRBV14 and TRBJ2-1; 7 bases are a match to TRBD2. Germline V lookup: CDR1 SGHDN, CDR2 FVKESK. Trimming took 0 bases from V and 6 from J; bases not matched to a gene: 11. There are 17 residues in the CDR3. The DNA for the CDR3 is TGTGCCAGCAGCCAAGAACCGTGGGCGGGGGACTCCAATGAGCAGTTCTTC. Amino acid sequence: CASSQEPWAGDSNEQFF.

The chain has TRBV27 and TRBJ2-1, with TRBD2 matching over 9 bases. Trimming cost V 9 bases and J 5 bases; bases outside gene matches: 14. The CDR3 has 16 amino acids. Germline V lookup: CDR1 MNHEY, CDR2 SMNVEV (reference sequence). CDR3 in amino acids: CASTTSSGTKNNEQFF. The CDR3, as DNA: TGTGCCAGTACAACGTCTAGCGGGACGAAAAACAATGAGCAGTTCTTC.

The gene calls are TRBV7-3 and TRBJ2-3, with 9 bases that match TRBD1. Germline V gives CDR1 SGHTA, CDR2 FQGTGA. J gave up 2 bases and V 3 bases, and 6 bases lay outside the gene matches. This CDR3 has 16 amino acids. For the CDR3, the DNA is TGTGCCAGCAGCTTGCCACAGGGGGCGAACACAGATACGCAGTATTTT. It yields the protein CASSLPQGANTDTQYF.

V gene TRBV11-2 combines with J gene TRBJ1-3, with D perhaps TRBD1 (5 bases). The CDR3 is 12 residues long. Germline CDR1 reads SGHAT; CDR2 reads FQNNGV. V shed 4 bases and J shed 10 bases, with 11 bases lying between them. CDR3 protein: CASSSMQGTIYF. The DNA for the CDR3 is TGTGCCAGCAGCTCAATGCAGGGAACCATATATTTT.